What follows describes a single TCR beta chain. The germline gives CDR1 SGHRS, CDR2 YFSETQ. Trimming left V 5 bases short and J 10 bases short, with 13 bases between. The CDR3 has 13 residues. The entry originates in a study of T cell responses to AZD1222 COVID-19 vaccine. Sequencing was performed with immunoSEQ multiplex PCR; in TCRdb, only in-frame clones are kept and a portion is missing. The sample shows about 100,000 clones, approximately 92% of them seen only once. The TCR was taken from an adult who received the AZD1222 COVID-19 vaccine. Sequenced material: peripheral blood, taken 28 days after the second AZD1222 dose. The chain couples TRBV5-1 to TRBJ1-6, with unresolved D. The CDR3 DNA follows: TGCGCCAGCAGAGGTAGGGCCGACTCACCCCTCCACTTT. Translating gives CASRGRADSPLHF.